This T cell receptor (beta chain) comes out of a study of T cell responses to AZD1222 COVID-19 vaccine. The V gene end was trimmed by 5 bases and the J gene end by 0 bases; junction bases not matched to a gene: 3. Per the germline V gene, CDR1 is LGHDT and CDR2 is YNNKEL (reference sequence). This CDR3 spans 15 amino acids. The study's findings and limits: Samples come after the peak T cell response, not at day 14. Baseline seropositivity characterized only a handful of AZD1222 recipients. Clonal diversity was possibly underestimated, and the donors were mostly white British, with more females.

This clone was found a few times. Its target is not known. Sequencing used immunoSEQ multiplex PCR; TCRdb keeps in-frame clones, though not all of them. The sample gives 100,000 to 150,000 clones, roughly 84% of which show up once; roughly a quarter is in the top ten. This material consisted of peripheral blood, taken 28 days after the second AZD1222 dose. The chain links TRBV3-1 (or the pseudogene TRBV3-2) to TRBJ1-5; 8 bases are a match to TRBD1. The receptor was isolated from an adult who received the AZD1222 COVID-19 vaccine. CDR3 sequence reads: CASSGGTGSNQPQHF. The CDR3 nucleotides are TGTGCCAGCAGCGGGGGGACAGGTAGCAATCAGCCCCAGCATTTT.